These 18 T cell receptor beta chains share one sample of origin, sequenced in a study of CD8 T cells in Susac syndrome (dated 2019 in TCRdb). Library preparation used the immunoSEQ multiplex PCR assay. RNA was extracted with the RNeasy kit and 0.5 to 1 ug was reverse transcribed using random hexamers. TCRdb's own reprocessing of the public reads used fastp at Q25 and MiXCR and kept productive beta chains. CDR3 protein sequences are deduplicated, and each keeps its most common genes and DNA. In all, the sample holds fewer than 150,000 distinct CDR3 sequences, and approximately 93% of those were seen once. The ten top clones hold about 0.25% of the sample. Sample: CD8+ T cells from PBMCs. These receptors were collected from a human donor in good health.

CDR3 in amino acids: CASSSRQMSNQPQHF. DNA for the CDR3: TGTGCCAGCAGTTCGCGACAGATGAGCAATCAGCCCCAGCATTTT. The chain is built from TRBV28 and TRBJ1-5; maybe TRBD1 (5 bases). Germline V lookup: CDR1 MDHEN, CDR2 SYDVKM. The CDR3 contains 15 residues. The V and J ends lost 4 bases and 1 base respectively, with 11 bases between them.

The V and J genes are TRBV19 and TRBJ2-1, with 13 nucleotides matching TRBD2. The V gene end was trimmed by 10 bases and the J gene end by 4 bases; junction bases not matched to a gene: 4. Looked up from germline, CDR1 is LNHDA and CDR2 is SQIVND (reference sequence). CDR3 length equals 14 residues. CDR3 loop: CATELAGGYNEQFF. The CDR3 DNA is TGTGCCACCGAACTAGCGGGAGGGTACAATGAGCAGTTCTTC.

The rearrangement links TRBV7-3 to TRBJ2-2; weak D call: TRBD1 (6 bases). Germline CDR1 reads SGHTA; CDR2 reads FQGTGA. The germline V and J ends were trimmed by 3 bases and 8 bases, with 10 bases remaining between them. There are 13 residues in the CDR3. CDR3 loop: CASSFRGQGELFF. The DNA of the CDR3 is TGTGCCAGCAGCTTCCGCGGACAGGGGGAGCTGTTTTTT.

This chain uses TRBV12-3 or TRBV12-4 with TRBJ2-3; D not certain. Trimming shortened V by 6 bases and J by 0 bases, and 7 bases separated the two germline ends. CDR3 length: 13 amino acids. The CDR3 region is CASRYPSTDTQYF. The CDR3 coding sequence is TGTGCCAGCAGGTACCCTAGCACAGATACGCAGTATTTT.

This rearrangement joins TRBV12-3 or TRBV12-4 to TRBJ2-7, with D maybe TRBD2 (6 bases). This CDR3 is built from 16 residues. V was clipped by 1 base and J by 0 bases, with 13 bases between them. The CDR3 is CASSLVVSGPSYEQYF. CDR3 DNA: TGTGCCAGCAGTTTAGTGGTTAGCGGCCCCTCCTACGAGCAGTACTTC.

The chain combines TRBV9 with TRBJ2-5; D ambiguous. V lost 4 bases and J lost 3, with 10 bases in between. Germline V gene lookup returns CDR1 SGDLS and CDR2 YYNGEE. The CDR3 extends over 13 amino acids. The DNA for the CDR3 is TGTGCCAGCAGCCCCGGAATAAAAGAGACCCAGTACTTC. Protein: CASSPGIKETQYF.

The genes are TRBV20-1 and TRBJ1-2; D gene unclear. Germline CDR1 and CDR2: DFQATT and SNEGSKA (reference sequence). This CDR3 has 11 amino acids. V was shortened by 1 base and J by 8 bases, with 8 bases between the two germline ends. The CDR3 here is CSARAGGGYTF. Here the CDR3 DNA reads TGCAGTGCTAGAGCCGGAGGGGGCTACACCTTC.

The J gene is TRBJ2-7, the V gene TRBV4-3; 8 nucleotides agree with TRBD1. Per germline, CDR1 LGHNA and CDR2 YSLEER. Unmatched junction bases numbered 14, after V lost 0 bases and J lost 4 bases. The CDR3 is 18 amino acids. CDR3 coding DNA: TGCGCCAGCAGCCAAGATCCCCCGAGGGCAGGGGGCATTTACGAGCAGTACTTC. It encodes CASSQDPPRAGGIYEQYF.

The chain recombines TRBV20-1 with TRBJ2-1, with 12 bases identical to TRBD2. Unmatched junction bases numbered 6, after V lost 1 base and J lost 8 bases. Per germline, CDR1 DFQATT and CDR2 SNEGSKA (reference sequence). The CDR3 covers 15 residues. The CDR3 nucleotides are TGCAGTGCTAGAGGGCGGACTAGCGGGATCCATGAGCAGTTCTTC. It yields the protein CSARGRTSGIHEQFF.

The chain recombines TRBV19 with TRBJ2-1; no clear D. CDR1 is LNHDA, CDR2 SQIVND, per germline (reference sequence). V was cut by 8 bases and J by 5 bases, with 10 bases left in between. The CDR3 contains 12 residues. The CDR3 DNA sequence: TGTGCCAGTTGTGGAGAACACAATGAGCAGTTCTTC. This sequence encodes CASCGEHNEQFF.

CDR3 in amino acids: CASSCRPHTKPRKLRSFF. In nucleotides, the CDR3 is TGCGCCAGCTCTTGCCGCCCTCACACCAAGCCCCGGAAACTCAGGTCTTTCTTT. The V gene is TRBV5-1, the J gene TRBJ1-1; D unclear. CDR1 is SGHRS, CDR2 YFSETQ, per germline. The CDR3 runs 18 residues. Trimming left V 7 bases short and J 12 bases short, with 37 bases between.

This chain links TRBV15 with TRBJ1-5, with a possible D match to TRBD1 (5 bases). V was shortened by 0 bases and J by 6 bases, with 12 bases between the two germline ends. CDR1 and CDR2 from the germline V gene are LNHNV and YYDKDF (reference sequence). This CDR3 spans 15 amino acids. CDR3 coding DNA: TGTGCCACCAGCAGAGACGTCGGCAGGGCTCAGCCCCAGCATTTT. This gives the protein CATSRDVGRAQPQHF.

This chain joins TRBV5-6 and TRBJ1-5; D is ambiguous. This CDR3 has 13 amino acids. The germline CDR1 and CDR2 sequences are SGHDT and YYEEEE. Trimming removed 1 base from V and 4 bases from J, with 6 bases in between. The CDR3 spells CASSLNGNQPQHF. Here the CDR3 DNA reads TGTGCCAGCAGCTTGAACGGGAATCAGCCCCAGCATTTT.

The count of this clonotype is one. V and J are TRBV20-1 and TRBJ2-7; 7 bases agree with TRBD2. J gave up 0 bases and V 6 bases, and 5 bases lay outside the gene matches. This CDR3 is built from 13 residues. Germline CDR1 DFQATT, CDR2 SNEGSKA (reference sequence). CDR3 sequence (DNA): TGCAGTGCGCGGACTAGGACCTCCTACGAGCAGTACTTC. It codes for CSARTRTSYEQYF.

The CDR3 region is CSARDSGGPTGELFF. CDR3 DNA sequence: TGCAGTGCTAGAGATAGCGGGGGACCCACCGGGGAGCTGTTTTTT. V is TRBV20-1 and J is TRBJ2-2; 9 bases fit TRBD2. Germline V gives CDR1 DFQATT, CDR2 SNEGSKA (reference sequence). With 0 bases clipped from V and 4 bases from J, the junction kept 3 bases outside the gene matches. CDR3 length: 15 residues.

The CDR3: CAWNHGWREGAYEQYF. For the CDR3, the DNA is TGTGCCTGGAATCACGGTTGGAGGGAGGGTGCGTACGAGCAGTACTTC. This chain uses TRBV30 with TRBJ2-7, with 7 nucleotides matching TRBD2. V was pared by 4 bases and J by 4 bases, with 16 bases of the junction left unmatched. CDR1 is GTSNPN, CDR2 SVGIG, per germline (reference sequence). This CDR3 has 16 residues.

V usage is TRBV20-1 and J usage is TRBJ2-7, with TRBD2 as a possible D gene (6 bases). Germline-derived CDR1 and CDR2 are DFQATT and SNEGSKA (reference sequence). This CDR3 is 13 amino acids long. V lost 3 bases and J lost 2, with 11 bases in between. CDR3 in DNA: TGCAGTGCTAGTCGGGGGACCGCCTACGAGCAGTACTTC. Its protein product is CSASRGTAYEQYF.

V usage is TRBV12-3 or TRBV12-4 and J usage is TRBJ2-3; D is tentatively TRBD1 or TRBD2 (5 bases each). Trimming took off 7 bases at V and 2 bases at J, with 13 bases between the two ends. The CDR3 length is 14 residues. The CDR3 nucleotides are TGTGCCAGCAACGGGGCCCTAAACACAGATACGCAGTATTTT. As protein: CASNGALNTDTQYF.